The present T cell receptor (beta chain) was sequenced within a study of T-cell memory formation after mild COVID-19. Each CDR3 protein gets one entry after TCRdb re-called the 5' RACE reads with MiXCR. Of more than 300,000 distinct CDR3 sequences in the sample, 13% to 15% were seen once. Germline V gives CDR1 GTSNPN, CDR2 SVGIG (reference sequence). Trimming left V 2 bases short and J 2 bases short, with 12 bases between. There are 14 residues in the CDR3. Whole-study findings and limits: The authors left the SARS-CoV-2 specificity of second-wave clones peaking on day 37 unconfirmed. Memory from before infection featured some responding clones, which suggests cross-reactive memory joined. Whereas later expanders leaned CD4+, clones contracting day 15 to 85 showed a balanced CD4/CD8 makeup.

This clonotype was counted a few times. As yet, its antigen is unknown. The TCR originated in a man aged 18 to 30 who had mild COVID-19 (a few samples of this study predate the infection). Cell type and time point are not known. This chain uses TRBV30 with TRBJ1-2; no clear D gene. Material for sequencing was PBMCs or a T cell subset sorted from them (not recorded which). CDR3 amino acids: CAWSQPGSNYGYTF. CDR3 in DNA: TGTGCCTGGAGTCAACCGGGATCCAACTATGGCTACACCTTC.